Presented here are 25 T cell receptor beta chains from one specimen sequenced in a study of beta chain features in type 1 diabetes. Findings of the study overall: TCRB CDR3s were moderately but significantly shorter in Type 1 diabetes patients in all four CD4+ subsets.

TCRB transcripts that were expressed got sequenced, as all of the isolated RNA had been reverse transcribed. The protocol was immunoSEQ multiplex PCR, while the TCRdb copy is restricted to in-frame clones and leaves out a portion. The table records about 47,000 clones, 35% to 55% of them present only once. Antigens of these TCRs are unknown. Sequenced: stem cell memory CD4+ T cells from blood. The receptors originated from a man aged 30-40 years with type 1 diabetes.

This clone was seen only once. J is TRBJ2-1 and V is TRBV7-8; perhaps TRBD2 as D (6 bases). Between the trimmed V and J ends, which lost 0 bases and 4 bases, there was a span of 16 bases. CDR1 is SGHVS and CDR2 is FQNEAQ in the germline V gene. CDR3 size: 17 residues. The CDR3 region has the DNA TGTGCCAGCAGCTTAGCGACCTTGAGGGCGGGGTACAATGAGCAGTTCTTC. Translated, it gives CASSLATLRAGYNEQFF.

This chain uses TRBV5-1 with TRBJ2-1, with 8 positions matching TRBD2. Trimming removed 4 bases from V and 1 base from J; junction bases left unmatched: 10. Looked up from germline, CDR1 is SGHRS and CDR2 is YFSETQ. The CDR3 consists of 17 residues. The CDR3: CASSPLRAGVSYNEQFF. As DNA, the CDR3 is TGCGCCAGCAGCCCCCTCAGAGCGGGAGTATCCTACAATGAGCAGTTCTTC.

Here the CDR3 DNA reads TGTGCCAGCAGAAGGGAGCGGGAGGTTGCCTACGAGCAGTACTTC. Translated, it gives CASRREREVAYEQYF. The rearrangement uses TRBV2 and TRBJ2-7; 9 bases align to TRBD2. The CDR3 consists of 15 residues. Germline-derived CDR1 and CDR2 are SNHLY and FYNNEI. V lost 6 bases to trimming and J lost 2 bases; unmatched junction nucleotides: 8. Drawing the rest from reference TRBV2 and TRBJ2-7, the complete variable domain is EPEVTQTPSHQVTQMGQEVILRCVPISNHLYFYWYRQILGQKVEFLVSFYNNEISEKSEIFDDQFSVERPDGSNFTLKIRSTKLEDSAMYFCASRREREVAYEQYFGPGTRLTVT.

The gene calls are TRBV2 and TRBJ2-7; TRBD2 might be the D (5 bases). CDR1 SNHLY and CDR2 FYNNEI come from the germline V gene. The CDR3 is made up of 15 amino acids. V lost 4 bases and J 1 base, leaving 14 bases between the germline ends. The CDR3 DNA is TGTGCCAGCAGTGTCGGACTTGCCGCGTCCTACGAGCAGTACTTC. This sequence encodes CASSVGLAASYEQYF. Variable domain in full (rest from reference TRBV2 and TRBJ2-7): EPEVTQTPSHQVTQMGQEVILRCVPISNHLYFYWYRQILGQKVEFLVSFYNNEISEKSEIFDDQFSVERPDGSNFTLKIRSTKLEDSAMYFCASSVGLAASYEQYFGPGTRLTVT.

This clone has only a few counts. In DNA, the CDR3 is TGTGCCAGCAGCTCCGGGATCTCGGGGACAGATACGCAGTATTTT. Its translation is CASSSGISGTDTQYF. The gene calls are TRBV11-2 and TRBJ2-3, with a weak D call TRBD2 (5 bases). The V gene's germline CDR1 is SGHAT and CDR2 FQNNGV. The V end lost 4 bases, the J end lost 3 bases, and 14 bases lay between the germline ends. This CDR3 comprises 15 residues.

Only a few counts were recorded for this clone. The chain combines TRBV7-9 with TRBJ2-6, with D uncertain. Germline CDR1 is SEHNR and CDR2 is FQNEAQ (reference sequence). V was clipped by 3 bases and J by 4 bases, with 4 bases between them. The CDR3 totals 13 residues. The CDR3 bases are TGTGCCAGCAGCTTTCTAGGGGCCAACGTCCTGACTTTC. This translates into CASSFLGANVLTF. The entire variable domain, with the rest obtained from reference TRBV7-9 and TRBJ2-6, is as follows: DTGVSQNPRHKITKRGQNVTFRCDPISEHNRLYWYRQTLGQGPEFLTYFQNEAQLEKSRLLSDRFSAERPKGSFSTLEIQRTEQGDSAMYLCASSFLGANVLTFGAGSRLTVL.

This clone was recorded a few times. The chain has TRBV5-1 and TRBJ2-7; 13 bases agree with TRBD2. V shed 6 bases, J shed 4 bases, and the junction held 16 bases outside the gene matches. Germline values: CDR1 SGHRS, CDR2 YFSETQ. The CDR3 is made up of 18 amino acids. The CDR3 spells CASTSFVPGLAGVYEQYF. In DNA form, the CDR3 reads TGCGCCAGCACCTCTTTTGTACCCGGACTAGCGGGAGTGTACGAGCAGTACTTC.

CDR3 loop: CASGRLYNEQFF. DNA of the CDR3: TGTGCCAGCGGGCGCCTCTACAATGAGCAGTTCTTC. The genes are TRBV9 and TRBJ2-1, with D unresolved. Germline values: CDR1 SGDLS, CDR2 YYNGEE. V gave up 7 bases and J gave up 3 bases, with 8 bases separating them. The CDR3 extends over 12 amino acids.

The rearrangement joins TRBV19 to TRBJ2-7; tentative D call: TRBD1 (6 bases). The V end lost 5 bases, the J end lost 3 bases, and 8 bases lay between the germline ends. This CDR3 region has 12 residues. Germline V gene sequence: CDR1 LNHDA, CDR2 SQIVND (reference sequence). CDR3 sequence: CASSEQGYEQYF. CDR3 nucleotides: TGTGCCAGTAGTGAACAGGGCTACGAGCAGTACTTC.

This chain links TRBV7-9 with TRBJ2-7; possible D gene TRBD2, 5 bases. CDR3 length equals 15 residues. Per the germline V gene, CDR1 is SEHNR and CDR2 is FQNEAQ (reference sequence). Trimming left V 1 base short and J 1 base short, with 11 bases between. CDR3 sequence (DNA): TGTGCCAGCAGCTTAGAGGCAGGCGGGTCCTACGAGCAGTACTTC. Encoded protein: CASSLEAGGSYEQYF.

This clone has more than one count but fewer than ten. V is TRBV7-2 and J is TRBJ2-2, with TRBD2 matching over 12 bases. Trimming took 5 bases from V and 6 from J; bases not matched to a gene: 4. Germline CDR1 reads SGHTA; CDR2 reads FQGNSA. This CDR3 is 15 amino acids long. The CDR3 region has the DNA TGTGCCAGCAGCCCGGGACTAGCGGGTCCCGGGGAGCTGTTTTTT. It translates to CASSPGLAGPGELFF.

The chain has TRBV5-6 and TRBJ2-7, with 9 bases fitting TRBD1. The CDR3 runs to 15 residues. Germline V lookup: CDR1 SGHDT, CDR2 YYEEEE. V lost 2 bases to trimming and J lost 6 bases; unmatched junction nucleotides: 9. The CDR3 here is CASSLLWTGEREQYF. Here the CDR3 DNA reads TGTGCCAGCAGCTTACTTTGGACAGGGGAACGCGAGCAGTACTTC.

The V call is TRBV9, the J call TRBJ1-2, with D possibly TRBD1 on 5 matching bases. V was cut by 0 bases and J by 4 bases, with 13 bases left in between. The CDR3 has 15 amino acids. Germline V gene sequence: CDR1 SGDLS, CDR2 YYNGEE. The DNA of the CDR3 is TGTGCCAGCAGCGTAGTTCCGCCAGGGATCTATGGCTACACCTTC. Amino acids: CASSVVPPGIYGYTF.

The rearrangement joins TRBV11-2 to TRBJ2-3; no definite D call. Trimming cost V 1 base and J 11 bases, with 10 bases left between them. The germline V gene encodes CDR1 SGHAT and CDR2 FQNNGV. CDR3 length: 12 amino acids. For the CDR3, the DNA is TGTGCCAGCAGCTTAGGCGAATTCGGGCAGTATTTT. This codes for CASSLGEFGQYF.

The chain joins TRBV18 to TRBJ1-2; 8 positions agree with TRBD1. The germline gives CDR1 KGHSH, CDR2 LQKENI. The CDR3 sequence is 15 residues long. The V and J ends lost 0 bases and 1 base, in that order; junction bases with no gene match: 1. The CDR3 sequence: CASSPPTGVNYGYTF. CDR3 coding DNA: TGTGCCAGCTCACCACCGACAGGGGTTAACTATGGCTACACCTTC.

The V call is TRBV11-2, the J call TRBJ2-7, with 15 bases lining up with TRBD2. This CDR3 has 18 residues. The V gene's germline CDR1 is SGHAT and CDR2 FQNNGV. J was trimmed by 0 bases and V by 5 bases; bases with no gene match: 8. CDR3 bases: TGTGCCAGCAGCCCCTGGACTAGCGGGAGGGTCAGCTCCTACGAGCAGTACTTC. This codes for CASSPWTSGRVSSYEQYF.

The V and J genes are TRBV10-3 and TRBJ2-4; D unresolved. Germline V gene data show CDR1 as ENHRY and CDR2 as SYGVKD. The CDR3 loop spans 11 amino acids. V shed 5 bases and J shed 8 bases, with 7 bases lying between them. The CDR3 protein is CAISTYDIQYF. The DNA of the CDR3 is TGTGCCATCAGTACATATGACATTCAGTACTTC.

The genes are TRBV28 and TRBJ1-3; 7 bases match TRBD1. CDR3 length equals 12 residues. Germline assignment: CDR1 MDHEN and CDR2 SYDVKM. Unmatched junction bases numbered 2, after V lost 10 bases and J lost 2 bases. CDR3 sequence (DNA): TGTGCCACCACAGGGGCTGGAAACACCATATATTTT. Its protein is CATTGAGNTIYF.

The table lists this clone with a count of one. This chain links TRBV13 with TRBJ2-3; TRBD2 agrees at 10 bases. V lost 5 bases and J lost 4; bases outside the gene matches: 6. In germline, CDR1 is PRHDT, CDR2 FYEKMQ (reference sequence). The length of the CDR3 is 15 residues. This CDR3 is CASSILAGLADTQYF. CDR3 DNA sequence: TGTGCCAGCAGCATACTAGCGGGGTTAGCAGATACGCAGTATTTT. Drawing the rest from reference TRBV13 and TRBJ2-3, the complete variable domain is AAGVIQSPRHLIKEKRETATLKCYPIPRHDTVYWYQQGPGQDPQFLISFYEKMQSDKGSIPDRFSAQQFSDYHSELNMSSLELGDSALYFCASSILAGLADTQYFGPGTRLTVL.

J is TRBJ2-5 and V is TRBV28; possible D gene TRBD1, 5 bases. Per germline, CDR1 MDHEN and CDR2 SYDVKM. CDR3 size: 14 residues. V lost 6 bases and J lost 2, with 13 bases in between. The CDR3 loop is CASRGGAFQETQYF. Here the CDR3 DNA reads TGTGCCAGCAGGGGTGGGGCCTTTCAAGAGACCCAGTACTTC.

This sequence joins TRBV7-8 and TRBJ2-3; 14 positions agree with TRBD2. From germline, CDR1 is SGHVS and CDR2 FQNEAQ. Trimming at V came to 4 bases and at J to 5 bases, leaving 14 bases not matched to a gene. The length of the CDR3 is 19 residues. CDR3 loop: CASSSTIRGLAGEEDTQYF. As DNA, the CDR3 is TGTGCCAGCAGCTCAACCATTAGGGGACTAGCGGGAGAGGAAGATACGCAGTATTTT. Supplemented by reference TRBV7-8 and TRBJ2-3, the full variable domain reads GAGVSQSPRYKVAKRGQDVALRCDPISGHVSLFWYQQALGQGPEFLTYFQNEAQLDKSGLPSDRFFAERPEGSVSTLKIQRTQQEDSAVYLCASSSTIRGLAGEEDTQYFGPGTRLTVL.

This clone showed up just a few times. This rearrangement joins TRBV5-6 to TRBJ2-4; a weak D match, TRBD2 (5 bases). V lost 0 bases, J lost 0 bases, and 7 bases lay in between. The CDR3 runs 15 residues. Per the germline V gene, CDR1 is SGHDT and CDR2 is YYEEEE. Written as DNA, the CDR3 is TGTGCCAGCAGCTTGGACGGGGTAGCCAAAAACATTCAGTACTTC. Protein sequence: CASSLDGVAKNIQYF.

The chain combines TRBV13 with TRBJ2-3, with TRBD1 identical over 7 bases. J gave up 2 bases and V 4 bases, and 6 bases lay outside the gene matches. This CDR3 has 15 residues. Looked up from germline, CDR1 is PRHDT and CDR2 is FYEKMQ (reference sequence). The CDR3 DNA follows: TGTGCCAGCAGCTCGAGGGGGCTAAACACAGATACGCAGTATTTT. Translation: CASSSRGLNTDTQYF.

This clone appeared a few times. This chain uses TRBV18 with TRBJ1-2, with 10 bases that match TRBD1. J gave up 5 bases and V 3 bases, and 3 bases lay outside the gene matches. The CDR3 has 14 residues. The germline V gene encodes CDR1 KGHSH and CDR2 LQKENI. The CDR3 nucleotides are TGTGCCAGCTCACCGGGACAGGGGAATTATGGCTACACCTTC. Amino acids: CASSPGQGNYGYTF.

Only a few counts were recorded for this clone. The rearrangement joins TRBV6-6 to TRBJ1-4, with 8 bases lining up with TRBD1. Unmatched junction bases numbered 7, after V lost 5 bases and J lost 8 bases. The CDR3 is made up of 14 amino acids. Germline values: CDR1 MNHNY, CDR2 SVGAGI (reference sequence). The chain's CDR3 is CASSKTGVGEKLFF. The CDR3 bases are TGTGCCAGCAGTAAGACAGGGGTCGGGGAAAAACTGTTTTTT.